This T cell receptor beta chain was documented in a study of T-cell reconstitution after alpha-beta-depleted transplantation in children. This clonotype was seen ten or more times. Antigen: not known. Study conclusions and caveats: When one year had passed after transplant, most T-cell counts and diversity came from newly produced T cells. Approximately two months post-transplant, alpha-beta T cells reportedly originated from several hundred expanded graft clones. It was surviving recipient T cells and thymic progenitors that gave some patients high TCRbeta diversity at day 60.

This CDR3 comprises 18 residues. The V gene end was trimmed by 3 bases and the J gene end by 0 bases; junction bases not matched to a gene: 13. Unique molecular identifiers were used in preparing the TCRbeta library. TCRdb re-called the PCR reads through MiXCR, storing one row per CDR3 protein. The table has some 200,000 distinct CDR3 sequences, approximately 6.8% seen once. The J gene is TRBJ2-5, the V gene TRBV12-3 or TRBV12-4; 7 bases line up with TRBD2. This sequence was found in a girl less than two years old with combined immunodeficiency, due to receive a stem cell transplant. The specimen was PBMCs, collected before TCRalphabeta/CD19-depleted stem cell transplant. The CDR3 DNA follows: TGTGCCAGCAGTTTTCCCCATGCTAGCGGAGTGTACCAAGAGACCCAGTACTTC. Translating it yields CASSFPHASGVYQETQYF.